The 17 T cell receptor beta chains below all came from one sample that was sequenced in a study of T-cell memory formation after mild COVID-19. TCRdb independently ran MiXCR on the 5' RACE reads; one entry per CDR3 protein. Altogether roughly 80,000 distinct CDR3 sequences are present, about 14% being singletons, with the ten largest covering about 31%. Sequenced material: PBMCs or a T cell subset sorted from them (not recorded which). The source is an adult woman who had mild COVID-19 (a few samples of this study predate the infection). Cell type and time point are not known.

The chain has TRBV5-1 and TRBJ2-7; the D is unclear. Germline V lookup: CDR1 SGHRS, CDR2 YFSETQ. The CDR3 consists of 12 residues. Trimming cost V 2 bases and J 6 bases, with 9 bases left between them. CDR3 coding DNA: TGCGCCAGCAGCTTCCCCGGTGGCGAGCAGTACTTC. Translating it yields CASSFPGGEQYF. Full variable domain (remainder filled in from reference TRBV5-1 and TRBJ2-7): KAGVTQTPRYLIKTRGQQVTLSCSPISGHRSVSWYQQTPGQGLQFLFEYFSETQRNKGNFPGRFSGRQFSNSRSEMNVSTLELGDSALYLCASSFPGGEQYFGPGTRLTVT.

This chain joins TRBV7-9 and TRBJ2-1; no definite D call. The CDR3 extends over 12 amino acids. V shed 5 bases and J shed 9 bases, with 11 bases lying between them. The germline V gene has CDR1 SEHNR and CDR2 FQNEAQ (reference sequence). The CDR3 sequence is CASSGFSSEQFF. As DNA, the CDR3 is TGTGCCAGCAGCGGTTTCAGTAGTGAGCAGTTCTTC.

A few counts support this clonotype. The genes are TRBV6-6 and TRBJ2-4; perhaps D is TRBD1 or TRBD2 (5 bases each). This CDR3 region has 14 residues. Per the germline V gene, CDR1 is MNHNY and CDR2 is SVGAGI (reference sequence). Trimming shortened V by 2 bases and J by 8 bases, and 13 bases separated the two germline ends. The CDR3 spells CASSYLGDRDIQYF. The CDR3 DNA reads as TGTGCCAGCAGTTACCTTGGGGACCGAGACATTCAGTACTTC.

A few counts support this clonotype. The chain couples TRBV20-1 to TRBJ1-1, with 9 bases that match TRBD1. Germline loops: CDR1 DFQATT, CDR2 SNEGSKA (reference sequence). Losses at the gene ends were 4 bases for V and 4 bases for J; bases not matched to a gene: 7. The CDR3 extends over 14 amino acids. The CDR3 sequence is CSAKPGQGFTEAFF. The CDR3 nucleotides read TGCAGTGCTAAACCGGGACAGGGATTCACTGAAGCTTTCTTT.

This clonotype was found a few times. This chain connects TRBV27 to TRBJ1-1; D call uncertain. V lost 5 bases to trimming and J lost 0 bases, with 7 bases between them. CDR3 size: 13 residues. Germline assignment: CDR1 MNHEY and CDR2 SMNVEV (reference sequence). The CDR3 spells CASSLRMNTEAFF. CDR3 bases: TGTGCCAGCAGTCTCCGGATGAACACTGAAGCTTTCTTT.

There are a few counts of this clonotype. V usage is TRBV4-3 and J usage is TRBJ1-2; no definite D call. V lost 0 bases to trimming and J lost 6 bases, with 14 bases between them. This CDR3 spans 15 amino acids. CDR1 and CDR2 (germline): LGHNA, YSLEER. CDR3 DNA: TGCGCCAGCAGCCAAGACGGGTCAGCCTTTGATGGCTACACCTTC. It yields the protein CASSQDGSAFDGYTF.

This clonotype has only a few counts. The chain has TRBV12-3 or TRBV12-4 and TRBJ2-3; 12 bases are shared with TRBD2. V shed 3 bases, J shed 11 bases, and the junction held 3 bases outside the gene matches. CDR3 size: 13 residues. The CDR3 region has the DNA TGTGCCAGCAGTTTGACTAGCGGGGGCCAGCAGTATTTT. It yields the protein CASSLTSGGQQYF.

This clonotype appeared a few times. The chain employs TRBV25-1 and TRBJ2-3; D possibly uses TRBD1 or TRBD2 (6 bases each). This CDR3 is 15 amino acids long. V was trimmed by 1 base and J by 3 bases, leaving 11 bases between them. Germline V gene lookup returns CDR1 MGHDK and CDR2 SYGVNS. The CDR3 sequence: CASSELGGTTDTQYF. The CDR3 nucleotides read TGTGCCAGCAGTGAATTGGGCGGGACAACAGATACGCAGTATTTT. The full variable domain, its missing parts supplied by reference TRBV25-1 and TRBJ2-3, is EADIYQTPRYLVIGTGKKITLECSQTMGHDKMYWYQQDPGMELHLIHYSYGVNSTEKGDLSSESTVSRIRTEHFPLTLESARPSHTSQYLCASSELGGTTDTQYFGPGTRLTVL.

This clonotype was counted a few times. The chain carries TRBV6-1 and TRBJ2-7; weak D call: TRBD2 (6 bases). V dropped 3 bases and J dropped 1 base, with 19 bases sitting between them. Germline-derived CDR1 and CDR2 are MNHNS and SASEGT. The CDR3 is 17 residues long. This CDR3 is CASSDASAGQFSYEQYF. The DNA of the CDR3 is TGTGCCAGCAGTGACGCGTCGGCGGGGCAGTTTTCCTACGAGCAGTACTTC.

This clonotype showed up just a few times. This chain links TRBV20-1 with TRBJ2-7, with 9 bases matching TRBD2. The trim removed 6 bases at V and 4 bases at J, leaving 7 bases unmatched. Germline loops: CDR1 DFQATT, CDR2 SNEGSKA (reference sequence). The CDR3 extends over 13 amino acids. CDR3 nucleotides: TGCAGTGCCTCCGGGACTAGCAGATACGAGCAGTACTTC. This codes for CSASGTSRYEQYF.

This clonotype occurred many times. CDR3 region: CASSPVAGGYEQYF. As DNA, the CDR3 is TGCGCCAGCAGCCCGGTAGCGGGGGGCTACGAGCAGTACTTC. This rearrangement joins TRBV4-3 to TRBJ2-7, with 10 bases lining up with TRBD2. This CDR3 spans 14 amino acids. Germline-derived CDR1 and CDR2 are LGHNA and YSLEER. Trimming took 4 bases from V and 3 from J; bases not matched to a gene: 3.

The chain combines TRBV5-5 with TRBJ2-1; the match to TRBD2 covers 10 bases. The V segment lost 0 bases and the J segment 10 bases; nucleotides outside the gene matches: 13. Germline V lookup: CDR1 SGHKS, CDR2 YYEKEE (reference sequence). The CDR3 totals 17 residues. In DNA, the CDR3 is TGTGCCAGCAGCTTGGTCCGGGCTAGCGGGAGCCCCCTGGAGCAGTTCTTC. Amino acids: CASSLVRASGSPLEQFF.

This clonotype was detected many times. J is TRBJ2-7 and V is TRBV27; unclear D gene. The CDR3 sequence is 14 residues long. Trimming removed 5 bases from V and 3 bases from J, with 14 bases in between. Germline V gene data show CDR1 as MNHEY and CDR2 as SMNVEV (reference sequence). The CDR3 spells CASSPGWTHYEQYF. The CDR3 nucleotides read TGTGCCAGCAGTCCTGGGTGGACCCACTACGAGCAGTACTTC.

This clonotype was observed at least ten times. The chain combines TRBV7-8 with TRBJ2-1, with 10 bases that match TRBD2. The V and J ends lost 4 bases and 5 bases, in that order; junction bases with no gene match: 8. The germline CDR1 and CDR2 sequences are SGHVS and FQNEAQ. This CDR3 is built from 16 residues. The CDR3 reads CASSSILAGPHNEQFF. The CDR3 nucleotides are TGTGCCAGCAGCTCGATACTAGCGGGGCCTCACAATGAGCAGTTCTTC.

The chain joins TRBV30 to TRBJ1-2, with 7 nucleotides matching TRBD1. The junction had 10 bases not matched to a gene; V was cut back by 2 bases and J by 4 bases. Germline V gene data show CDR1 as GTSNPN and CDR2 as SVGIG (reference sequence). The CDR3 contains 15 residues. Here the CDR3 reads CAWSPRSDRAYGYTF. CDR3 coding DNA: TGTGCCTGGAGTCCCCGCTCCGACAGGGCCTATGGCTACACCTTC.

A note on this clonotype: The conserved phenylalanine or tryptophan normally closing the CDR3 is absent here, so this likely arose from a read error. The chain links TRBV20-1 to TRBJ2-2; D is ambiguous. V was clipped by 6 bases and J by 4 bases, with 9 bases between them. Looked up from germline, CDR1 is DFQATT and CDR2 is SNEGSKA (reference sequence). This CDR3 is built from 12 residues. The DNA of the CDR3 is TGCAGTGCCCCAACTCTCACCGGGGAGCTGTTTATT. Its translation: CSAPTLTGELFI.

This clonotype has more than one count but fewer than ten. The chain combines TRBV7-9 with TRBJ2-7; the D is unclear. This CDR3 contains 13 residues. V lost 1 base and J 3 bases, leaving 7 bases between the germline ends. Germline V lookup: CDR1 SEHNR, CDR2 FQNEAQ (reference sequence). In DNA form, the CDR3 reads TGTGCCAGCAGCTTAGGGGCTCACTACGAGCAGTACTTC. Its protein product is CASSLGAHYEQYF. The whole variable domain, remainder taken from reference TRBV7-9 and TRBJ2-7, is DTGVSQNPRHKITKRGQNVTFRCDPISEHNRLYWYRQTLGQGPEFLTYFQNEAQLEKSRLLSDRFSAERPKGSFSTLEIQRTEQGDSAMYLCASSLGAHYEQYFGPGTRLTVT.